This TCR beta chain was sequenced during a study of human T cells and chemical hapten exposure. Regarding time point: pre-sensitization, week 0. The treatment is: therapeutic diphenylcyclopropenone sensitization with weekly scalp DPC. TCRdb recomputed calls from the RACE reads with MiXCR, one row per CDR3 protein. The table shows about 270,000 distinct CDR3 sequences, with just under 8% occurring only once. There are 15 residues in the CDR3. CDR1 and CDR2 (germline): DFQATT, SNEGSKA (reference sequence). V shed 5 bases and J shed 4 bases, with 17 bases lying between them. The J gene is TRBJ1-4, the V gene TRBV20-1, with unresolved D. The material was whole blood, obtained in connection with sensitization to the hapten diphenylcyclopropenone (DPC). The clonotype was recovered from a man aged 18 to 29 with alopecia areata. Some clones in this sample may be carry-over from other donors' samples. In DNA, the CDR3 is TGCAGTGCTCGAACACGGAGAATCCTTAATGAAAAACTGTTTTTT. Translating it yields CSARTRRILNEKLFF.